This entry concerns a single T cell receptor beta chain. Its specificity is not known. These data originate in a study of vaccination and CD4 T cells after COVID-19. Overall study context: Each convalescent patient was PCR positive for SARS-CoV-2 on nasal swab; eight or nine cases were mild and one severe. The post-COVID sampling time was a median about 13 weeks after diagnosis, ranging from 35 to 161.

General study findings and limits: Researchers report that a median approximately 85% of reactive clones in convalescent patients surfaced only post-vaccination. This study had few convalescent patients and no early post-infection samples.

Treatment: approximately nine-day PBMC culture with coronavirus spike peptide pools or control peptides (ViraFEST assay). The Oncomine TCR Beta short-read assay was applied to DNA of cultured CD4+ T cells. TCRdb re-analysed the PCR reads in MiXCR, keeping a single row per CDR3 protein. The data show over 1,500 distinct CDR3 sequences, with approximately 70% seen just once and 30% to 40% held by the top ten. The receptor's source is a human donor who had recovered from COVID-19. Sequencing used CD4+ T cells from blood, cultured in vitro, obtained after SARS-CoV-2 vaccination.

Here the CDR3 DNA reads TGTGCCAGCAAAACTGGGACAGGGACTAATTCACCCCTCCACTTT. Translating gives CASKTGTGTNSPLHF. The chain couples TRBV6-1 to TRBJ1-6; 9 nucleotides match TRBD1. Looked up from germline, CDR1 is MNHNS and CDR2 is SASEGT. V lost 7 bases, J lost 6 bases, and 7 bases stayed unmatched. The CDR3 sequence is 15 residues long.